The sequence of this T cell receptor beta chain was determined in a study of cytomegalovirus exposure and HLA in healthy donors. Study details: Roughly 85 million unique TCRs from HLA-typed donors were held in an early release of data. About four fifths of more than 300 genotyped donors fell in the Caucasian-associated ancestry cluster.

Trimming took off 4 bases at V and 6 bases at J, with 15 bases between the two ends. CDR1 and CDR2 (germline): MGHDK, SYGVNS. The CDR3 loop spans 14 amino acids. Study-wide findings and caveats: Reports state that TCR beta sequences accurately predicted most subjects' HLA-A and HLA-B alleles.

In the case of this clone: The antigen remains unidentified.

Amplification used 60 Vbeta primers and 13 Jbeta primers. Here immunoSEQ multiplex PCR was the method, and the copy in TCRdb shows in-frame clones only, minus some. Among about 38,000 clones, around three fifths were seen once, and the ten largest hold roughly a sixth. This TCR was recovered from a man aged 45-65 years in good health and CMV-seropositive. The source material was PBMCs. The chain uses TRBV25-1 and TRBJ1-1; D gene unclear. The CDR3 spells CASSVPGGRAEAFF. In nucleotides, the CDR3 is TGTGCCAGCAGTGTCCCGGGAGGGCGCGCTGAAGCTTTCTTT.